This T cell receptor beta chain originates from a study of T cell repertoires in cytomegalovirus infection. Study as a whole: A matching HLA type, together with CMV infection, was signaled by public TCR beta signatures. Whole-study findings and limits: Dominant in the ex vivo response were TCR beta clonotypes restricted by HLA-C and specific for CMV. Based on cumulative public TCR beta family frequency, carriers of CMV plus the relevant HLA were identified.

The table lists this clonotype with many counts. Its matching antigen is unknown. Via MiXCR, TCRdb re-called the reads, giving one row per CDR3 protein. Among roughly 500,000 distinct CDR3 sequences listed, 16% were seen once. Germline V gene lookup returns CDR1 SGHAT and CDR2 FQNNGV. The CDR3 consists of 20 residues. V shed 1 base, J shed 6 bases, and the junction held 21 bases outside the gene matches. The origin of this receptor is a human donor in good health (CMV status not recorded). Some clones in this sample may be carry-over from other donors' samples. Sequencing was carried out using CD8+ T cells from PBMCs. This chain uses TRBV11-2 with TRBJ2-1; 7 bases are a match to TRBD1. DNA of the CDR3: TGTGCCAGCAGCTTAGGGTTAAAGGGTGAACAGGGGCGGATCGGCAATGAGCAGTTCTTC. Translation: CASSLGLKGEQGRIGNEQFF.